This TCR beta chain was observed in a study of cytomegalovirus exposure and HLA in healthy donors. The wider study: An analysis done earlier identified some 120 million unique TCR beta sequences from about 179 million T cells. Regarding the study as a whole: Presence/absence analysis assumed near-uniform sequencing depth across donors.

This clone appeared a few times. Its antigen is undetermined. Use of 60 Vbeta and 13 Jbeta primers characterized the PCR. Only in-frame clones appear in the TCRdb table, and some are missing; sequencing was by immunoSEQ multiplex PCR. The repertoire consists of about 90,000 clones, with over 50% occurring once and the leading ten covering 3.9%. Germline V gives CDR1 KGHSH, CDR2 LQKENI. The CDR3 contains 13 residues. The V and J ends lost 1 base and 5 bases respectively, with 8 bases between them. The chain has TRBV18 and TRBJ2-5, with a possible D match to TRBD1 (5 bases). This clonotype was sampled from a man younger than 45 in good health and CMV-seronegative. The sequenced sample was PBMCs. The DNA for the CDR3 is TGTGCCAGCTCACCACTTAGGGGCGAGACCCAGTACTTC. This codes for CASSPLRGETQYF. The whole variable domain, filled in from reference TRBV18 and TRBJ2-5, reads NAGVMQNPRHLVRRRGQEARLRCSPMKGHSHVYWYRQLPEEGLKFMVYLQKENIIDESGMPKERFSAEFPKEGPSILRIQQVVRGDSAAYFCASSPLRGETQYFGPGTRLLVL.